This entry is about one TCR beta chain. The antigen is not known. This sample was taken from a study of memory B cells and T cells in multiple sclerosis. General study findings and limits: Clone-set sizes differed between compartments, so shared clonotype counts needed normalization.

Sequenced by immunoSEQ multiplex PCR; TCRdb stores in-frame clones only, minus some. The table lists 9,500 to 15,000 clones, almost 85% of them singletons. After stimulus-free culture, autoproliferating CFSE-dim and non-proliferating CFSE-high T cells were sequenced separately. About 50 million CFSE-labeled PBMCs were cultured less than nine days unstimulated, then replicate wells were pooled. The PBMCs received approximately 0.5 uM CFSE and serum-free culture with no added stimuli. This CDR3 comprises 11 residues. CDR1 is SGHTA and CDR2 is FQGNSA in the germline V gene. Trimming took off 5 bases at V and 3 bases at J, with 5 bases between the two ends.

This receptor was identified in a human donor with multiple sclerosis. V gene TRBV7-2 combines with J gene TRBJ2-7; the D is unclear. Specimen: PBMCs from blood kept in culture. DNA of the CDR3: TGTGCCAGCAGCCTTCACTACGAGCAGTACTTC. Its protein product is CASSLHYEQYF.